These T cell receptor beta chains were read from a single sample in a study of early T cells in non-severe SARS-CoV-2 infection. TCRdb reprocessed the 5' RACE reads with MiXCR, giving one entry per CDR3 protein. The data show roughly 61,000 distinct CDR3 sequences, with about 13% seen just once and approximately 8.5% held by the top ten. Sequencing used whole blood, obtained at baseline. These receptors originate from an adult who was a healthcare worker with PCR-confirmed SARS-CoV-2 infection or an uninfected control (not recorded which). The CDR3 runs from the conserved cysteine through the conserved F or W. A D gene is named only where the DNA matches it firmly. Only some rows state a clone size, as once, few, many or a class for expanded clones.

V gene	clone size	D gene	CDR3 protein
TRBV20-1	NA	NA	CSASGAGGRNYEQYF
TRBV9	few	TRBD1	CASSVGDREDEKLFF
TRBV3-1	many	NA	CASSQPPGSDTQYF
TRBV6-6	NA	NA	CASSYGALYEQYF
TRBV6-2/TRBV6-3	NA	NA	CASRPRTAGWANQPQHF
TRBV5-6	NA	TRBD2	CASSLSGGSYIQYF
TRBV7-2	few	NA	CASSLVGGRQVPTYF
TRBV5-6	few	TRBD1	CASSPVQGAEQYF
TRBV19	NA	NA	CASSPGTRNSPLHF
TRBV6-2/TRBV6-3	few	TRBD1	CASSIGQGDEQYF
TRBV28	many	NA	CASSTFQGYEQYF
TRBV14	NA	NA	CASSQRQAYTEAFF
TRBV7-3	few	TRBD1	CASSLMPGGAYEQYF
TRBV15	few	NA	CATSRDLVDEQFF
TRBV2	many	NA	CASDKGANVLTF
TRBV7-8	few	NA	CASSARTHSAPEQFF
TRBV11-2	NA	NA	CASSSRGQNIQYF
TRBV7-9	NA	NA	CASSLRGSGRVSGANVLTF
TRBV6-2/TRBV6-3	NA	NA	CASSPRAGETQYF
TRBV7-2	NA	TRBD2	CASSLVAGGSGANVLTF